The next 25 T cell receptor beta chains were all read from a single sample in a study of shared clonotypes between healthy human individuals. Profiled with immunoSEQ multiplex PCR; TCRdb holds only in-frame clones, not every one. The data show around 2.5 million clones, with 80% to 95% seen just once and around 0.37% held by the top ten. The sequencing input was naive CD4+ T cells from PBMCs. Documented subset: CD45RA+ positively selected. The receptors originated from a man between 18 and 35 years old in good health. Some clones in this sample may be carry-over from other donors' samples.

In the case of this clone: At the DNA level, this CDR3 is encoded by other sequences in the same sample as well. The V gene is TRBV18, the J gene TRBJ2-5; D call uncertain. This CDR3 spans 14 amino acids. The V end lost 3 bases, the J end lost 5 bases, and 13 bases lay between the germline ends. The V gene's germline CDR1 is KGHSH and CDR2 LQKENI. The CDR3: CASSPPPGGETQYF. Here the CDR3 DNA reads TGTGCCAGCTCACCTCCTCCGGGTGGGGAGACCCAGTACTTC.

The rearrangement links TRBV28 to TRBJ2-7, with D tentatively TRBD2 (5 bases). Germline CDR1 MDHEN, CDR2 SYDVKM. Trimming left V 6 bases short and J 4 bases short, with 19 bases between. The CDR3 covers 15 residues. CDR3 sequence: CASSRYYGVRYEQYF. The CDR3 region has the DNA TGTGCCAGCAGCAGGTACTACGGGGTTCGGTACGAGCAGTACTTC.

The V and J genes are TRBV7-2 and TRBJ2-5; D gene unclear. This CDR3 has 15 residues. V lost 1 base and J lost 2, with 11 bases in between. From germline, CDR1 is SGHTA and CDR2 FQGNSA. The CDR3 region has the DNA TGTGCCAGCAGCTTAGATTGGAGTGTGCAAGAGACCCAGTACTTC. It yields the protein CASSLDWSVQETQYF. Filled out from reference TRBV7-2 and TRBJ2-5, the complete variable domain reads GAGVSQSPSNKVTEKGKDVELRCDPISGHTALYWYRQSLGQGLEFLIYFQGNSAPDKSGLPSDRFSAERTGGSVSTLTIQRTQQEDSAVYLCASSLDWSVQETQYFGPGTRLLVL.

The chain combines TRBV18 with TRBJ2-7, with unresolved D. This CDR3 contains 14 residues. The V gene's germline CDR1 is KGHSH and CDR2 LQKENI. V was clipped by 2 bases and J by 0 bases, with 8 bases between them. In nucleotides, the CDR3 is TGTGCCAGCTCACCAACAACGACCTCCTACGAGCAGTACTTC. Protein product: CASSPTTTSYEQYF.

V gene TRBV7-2 combines with J gene TRBJ2-7; 15 nucleotides agree with TRBD2. J gave up 1 base and V 5 bases, and 6 bases lay outside the gene matches. CDR3 size: 17 residues. CDR1 is SGHTA and CDR2 is FQGNSA in the germline V gene. CDR3 protein: CASSLGTSGRRSYEQYF. Here the CDR3 DNA reads TGTGCCAGCAGCCTCGGGACTAGCGGGAGGAGGTCCTACGAGCAGTACTTC.

The chain combines TRBV9 with TRBJ2-1; D may correspond to TRBD1 or TRBD2 (5 bases each). Germline CDR1 is SGDLS and CDR2 is YYNGEE. The CDR3 length is 15 residues. V was trimmed by 0 bases and J by 8 bases, leaving 15 bases between them. This CDR3 is CASSVGGRGDHEQFF. The CDR3 DNA reads as TGTGCCAGCAGCGTAGGGGGTCGAGGGGACCATGAGCAGTTCTTC.

A remark on this clone: Other DNA sequences in the sample encode the same CDR3. The chain carries TRBV5-5 and TRBJ1-5, with 7 bases identical to TRBD1. V dropped 0 bases and J dropped 5; count of bases not matched to a gene: 2. Germline V CDR1 and CDR2: SGHKS, YYEKEE (reference sequence). The CDR3 runs to 14 residues. The chain's CDR3 is CASSLDRGYQPQHF. In DNA, the CDR3 is TGTGCCAGCAGCTTGGACAGGGGATATCAGCCCCAGCATTTT.

The chain links TRBV2 to TRBJ1-2, with 8 bases matching TRBD1. With 11 bases clipped from V and 5 bases from J, the junction kept 7 bases outside the gene matches. The CDR3 has 12 residues. The V gene's germline CDR1 is SNHLY and CDR2 FYNNEI. The DNA for the CDR3 is TGTGCCTCTTACAGGGGGGGGTATGGCTACACCTTC. The encoded protein is CASYRGGYGYTF.

This chain links TRBV5-1 with TRBJ2-1; D might be TRBD2 (5 bases). Per germline, CDR1 SGHRS and CDR2 YFSETQ. This CDR3 region has 14 residues. V lost 1 base and J lost 8, with 13 bases in between. Here the CDR3 DNA reads TGCGCCAGCAGCTTGCAGCGGCCTTGGGATGAGCAGTTCTTC. Protein product: CASSLQRPWDEQFF.

The J gene is TRBJ2-1, the V gene TRBV4-1, with D possibly matching TRBD2 (6 bases). V lost 1 base and J lost 0, with 13 bases in between. The length of the CDR3 is 17 residues. Germline V gives CDR1 MGHRA, CDR2 YSYEKL. The CDR3 is CASSQVISGSSYNEQFF. The CDR3 bases are TGCGCCAGCAGCCAAGTCATTAGCGGAAGCTCCTACAATGAGCAGTTCTTC.

V is TRBV5-1 and J is TRBJ2-5, with TRBD1 matching 8 bases. Germline values: CDR1 SGHRS, CDR2 YFSETQ. V was clipped by 0 bases and J by 7 bases; unmatched bases: 11. The CDR3 extends over 16 amino acids. The CDR3 sequence is CASSLGPGTGLGTQYF. CDR3 DNA sequence: TGCGCCAGCAGCTTGGGGCCCGGGACAGGTCTAGGGACCCAGTACTTC. Combining the CDR3 with reference TRBV5-1 and TRBJ2-5 gives the whole variable domain KAGVTQTPRYLIKTRGQQVTLSCSPISGHRSVSWYQQTPGQGLQFLFEYFSETQRNKGNFPGRFSGRQFSNSRSEMNVSTLELGDSALYLCASSLGPGTGLGTQYFGPGTRLLVL.

The chain carries TRBV25-1 and TRBJ2-3; the D gene is possibly TRBD2 (6 bases). The CDR3 length is 14 residues. V gave up 5 bases and J gave up 0 bases, with 9 bases separating them. Germline CDR1 is MGHDK and CDR2 is SYGVNS. The CDR3 nucleotides read TGTGCCAGCAGTATGAGCGGGAGCACAGATACGCAGTATTTT. It codes for CASSMSGSTDTQYF.

This clone was detected only once. The chain recombines TRBV4-3 with TRBJ2-2; 14 bases are a match to TRBD2. CDR3 size: 16 residues. V was clipped by 4 bases and J by 5 bases; unmatched bases: 3. The germline gives CDR1 LGHNA, CDR2 YSLEER. The CDR3 is CASSRRTSGRTGELFF. CDR3 nucleotide sequence: TGCGCCAGCAGCCGCCGGACTAGCGGGAGGACCGGGGAGCTGTTTTTT.

V is TRBV11-2 and J is TRBJ2-7, with 7 bases that match TRBD1. This CDR3 is built from 14 residues. J was trimmed by 4 bases and V by 5 bases; bases with no gene match: 8. Germline V gene data show CDR1 as SGHAT and CDR2 as FQNNGV. CDR3 loop: CASSRRQGRYEQYF. CDR3 nucleotides: TGTGCCAGCAGCCGAAGACAGGGAAGGTACGAGCAGTACTTC.

V usage is TRBV7-2 and J usage is TRBJ2-3; 7 nucleotides align to TRBD2. Looked up from germline, CDR1 is SGHTA and CDR2 is FQGNSA. This CDR3 region has 16 residues. The ends lost 1 base at V and 7 bases at J; junction bases unmatched: 11. Here the CDR3 reads CASSLGPGGRINTQYF. For the CDR3, the DNA is TGTGCCAGCAGCTTAGGCCCTGGCGGGAGAATAAATACGCAGTATTTT.

The J gene is TRBJ2-5, the V gene TRBV11-3; TRBD1 is a possible D gene (5 bases). Trimming took off 5 bases at V and 1 base at J, with 14 bases between the two ends. CDR3 length: 15 amino acids. The germline CDR1 and CDR2 sequences are SGHNT and YENEEA. CDR3 loop: CASSRRGSTQETQYF. Written as DNA, the CDR3 is TGTGCCAGCAGCCGTAGGGGCAGCACCCAAGAGACCCAGTACTTC.

The chain employs TRBV30 and TRBJ1-1; weak D call: TRBD1 (5 bases). The CDR3 sequence is 14 residues long. Germline V gene data show CDR1 as GTSNPN and CDR2 as SVGIG (reference sequence). V shed 1 base and J shed 1 base, with 10 bases lying between them. Here the CDR3 reads CAWSGGLGNTEAFF. For the CDR3, the DNA is TGTGCCTGGAGTGGGGGACTCGGGAACACTGAAGCTTTCTTT.

V gene TRBV25-1 combines with J gene TRBJ2-2; D perhaps matches TRBD2 (6 bases). This CDR3 is built from 14 residues. Trimming cost V 7 bases and J 0 bases, with 9 bases left between them. The germline CDR1 and CDR2 sequences are MGHDK and SYGVNS. The DNA of the CDR3 is TGTGCCAGCATGGTAGCGGCGAACACCGGGGAGCTGTTTTTT. The encoded protein is CASMVAANTGELFF.

Note on this clone: Other DNA sequences from this sample encode an identical CDR3 as well. The gene calls are TRBV5-1 and TRBJ1-1; 7 bases are a match to TRBD1. Germline CDR1 SGHRS, CDR2 YFSETQ. The CDR3 contains 14 residues. V trimming: 1 base; J trimming: 4 bases; junction bases outside the gene matches: 4. The CDR3 coding sequence is TGCGCCAGCAGCTTGCCCGCAGGGGGCACTGAAGCTTTCTTT. Its protein is CASSLPAGGTEAFF.

The V gene is TRBV6-5, the J gene TRBJ1-6; D remains unclear. CDR3 length: 13 residues. Germline loops: CDR1 MNHEY, CDR2 SVGAGI. V was trimmed by 5 bases and J by 11 bases, leaving 13 bases between them. The CDR3 DNA reads TGTGCCAGCAGTCCCCGCGGGCAGGCACCCCTCCACTTT. Translating gives CASSPRGQAPLHF.

Points on this clone: This same CDR3 is encoded by further DNA sequences in the sample. The V call is TRBV28, the J call TRBJ2-7, with D tentatively TRBD2 (5 bases). With 2 bases removed from V and 3 bases from J, the gap between germline ends came to 8 bases. This CDR3 contains 13 residues. Germline values: CDR1 MDHEN, CDR2 SYDVKM. CDR3 amino acids: CASSLPTSYEQYF. For the CDR3, the DNA is TGTGCCAGCAGTTTACCCACTAGCTACGAGCAGTACTTC.

This chain connects TRBV28 to TRBJ1-3; 7 bases agree with TRBD1. CDR3 length equals 14 residues. Losses at the gene ends were 8 bases for V and 3 bases for J; bases not matched to a gene: 7. CDR1 and CDR2 (germline): MDHEN, SYDVKM. CDR3 DNA: TGTGCCAGCGGACCAGGGGGAGGTGGAAACACCATATATTTT. It is translated as CASGPGGGGNTIYF. The entire variable domain, with the rest obtained from reference TRBV28 and TRBJ1-3, is as follows: DVKVTQSSRYLVKRTGEKVFLECVQDMDHENMFWYRQDPGLGLRLIYFSYDVKMKEKGDIPEGYSVSREKKERFSLILESASTNQTSMYLCASGPGGGGNTIYFGEGSWLTVV.

The gene calls are TRBV29-1 and TRBJ2-3; the match to TRBD2 covers 9 bases. Germline values: CDR1 SQVTM, CDR2 ANQGSEA. CDR3 length equals 19 residues. The ends lost 3 bases at V and 1 base at J; junction bases unmatched: 17. Here the CDR3 reads CSVDAGLAGPDWGTDTQYF. CDR3 coding DNA: TGCAGCGTTGACGCCGGCCTAGCGGGACCCGATTGGGGCACAGATACGCAGTATTTT.

This clone showed up just once. The chain carries TRBV6-4 and TRBJ1-4; tentative D call: TRBD1 (5 bases). Germline V gives CDR1 MRHNA, CDR2 SNTAGT. The CDR3 is made up of 17 amino acids. V was clipped by 9 bases and J by 0 bases, with 20 bases between them. CDR3 sequence: CARTDHRGVATNEKLFF. CDR3 sequence (DNA): TGTGCCAGGACGGACCACCGAGGGGTGGCAACTAATGAAAAACTGTTTTTT.

This clone was counted once. Within the sample, other DNA sequences also encode this same CDR3. The chain couples TRBV9 to TRBJ2-3, with D uncertain. Germline V CDR1 and CDR2: SGDLS, YYNGEE. CDR3 length: 12 residues. V lost 4 bases to trimming and J lost 4 bases, with 7 bases between them. CDR3 nucleotides: TGTGCCAGCAGCCCCCCGGCAGATACGCAGTATTTT. Its protein product is CASSPPADTQYF. The full variable domain, with the rest looked up from reference TRBV9 and TRBJ2-3, is DSGVTQTPKHLITATGQRVTLRCSPRSGDLSVYWYQQSLDQGLQFLIQYYNGEERAKGNILERFSAQQFPDLHSELNLSSLELGDSALYFCASSPPADTQYFGPGTRLTVL.